This T cell receptor beta chain was retrieved from a study of shared clonotypes between healthy human individuals. The study's findings and limits: It was observed that approximately 5% of naive CD4 clonotypes were shared across several donors.

As handled by the study authors: From ImmunoSEQ came sequences covering only the junction and carrying no quality scores, so filtering differed. TCRdb's copy holds only in-frame clones and misses some; the assay was immunoSEQ multiplex PCR. The V and J calls and clone size were taken over from that table, and D and trimming were inferred from the DNA. There are around 1.1 million clones in the sample; 70% to 80% occur only once, and around 0.6% lies in the top ten. Germline V gene sequence: CDR1 SGHDT, CDR2 YYEEEE. With 4 bases removed from V and 8 bases from J, the gap between germline ends came to 19 bases. The CDR3 runs to 15 residues. This clone was seen a handful of times. Its antigen is unknown.

The receptor was isolated from a man aged 18 to 30 in good health. Some clones in this sample may be carry-over from other donors' samples. The rearrangement uses TRBV5-6 and TRBJ2-1; D is unclear. Sequencing was performed on memory CD4+ T cells from PBMCs. Subset specified: CD45RA-negative fraction. Here the CDR3 reads CASSPDLTPGDEQFF. CDR3 DNA sequence: TGTGCCAGCAGCCCCGACTTGACTCCGGGCGATGAGCAGTTCTTC.